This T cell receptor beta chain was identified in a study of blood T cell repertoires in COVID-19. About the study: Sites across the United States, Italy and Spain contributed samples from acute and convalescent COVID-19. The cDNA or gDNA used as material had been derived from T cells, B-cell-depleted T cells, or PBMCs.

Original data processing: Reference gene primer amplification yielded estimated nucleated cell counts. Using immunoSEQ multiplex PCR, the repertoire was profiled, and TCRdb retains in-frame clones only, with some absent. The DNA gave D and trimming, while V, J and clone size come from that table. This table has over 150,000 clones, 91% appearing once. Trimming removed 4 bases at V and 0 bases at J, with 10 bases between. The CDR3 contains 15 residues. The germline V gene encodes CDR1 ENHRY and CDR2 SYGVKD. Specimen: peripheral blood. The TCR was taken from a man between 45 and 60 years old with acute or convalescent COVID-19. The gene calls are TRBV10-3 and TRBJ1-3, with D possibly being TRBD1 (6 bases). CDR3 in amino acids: CAISAGQRSGNTIYF. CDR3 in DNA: TGTGCCATCAGTGCCGGACAGCGCTCTGGAAACACCATATATTTT.